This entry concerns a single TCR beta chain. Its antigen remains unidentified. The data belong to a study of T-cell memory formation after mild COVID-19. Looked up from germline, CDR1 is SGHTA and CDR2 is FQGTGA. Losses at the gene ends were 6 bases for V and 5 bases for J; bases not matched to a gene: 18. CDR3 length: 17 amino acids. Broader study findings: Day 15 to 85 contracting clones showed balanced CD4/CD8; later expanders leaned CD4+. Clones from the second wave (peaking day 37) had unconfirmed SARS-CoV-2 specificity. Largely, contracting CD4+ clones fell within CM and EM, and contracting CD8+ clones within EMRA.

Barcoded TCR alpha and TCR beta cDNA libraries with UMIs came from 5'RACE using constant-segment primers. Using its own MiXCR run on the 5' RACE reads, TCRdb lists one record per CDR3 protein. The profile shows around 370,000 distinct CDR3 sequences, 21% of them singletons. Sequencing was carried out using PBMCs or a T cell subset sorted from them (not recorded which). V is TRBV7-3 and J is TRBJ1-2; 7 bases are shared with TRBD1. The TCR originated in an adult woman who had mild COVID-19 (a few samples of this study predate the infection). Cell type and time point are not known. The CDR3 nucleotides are TGTGCCAGCAGTCCAGGGGGACCCTCAGGGATAGAGTATGGCTACACCTTC. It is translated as CASSPGGPSGIEYGYTF.